The entry below gives a single TCR beta chain sequence along with its context. Trimming at V came to 5 bases and at J to 5 bases, leaving 6 bases not matched to a gene. CDR1 and CDR2 from the germline V gene are SGHAT and FQNNGV. This CDR3 comprises 14 residues. The sample is drawn from a study of blood T cell repertoires in COVID-19. Background on the study: Sample material is recorded as cDNA or gDNA derived from T cells, B-cell-depleted T cells, or PBMCs.

In the source study's methods: Cell counts per sample came from amplifying reference gene primers. The assay was immunoSEQ multiplex PCR, and TCRdb's table has in-frame clones only and misses some. D and trimming come from the DNA, and the V and J calls and clone size come from that table. This table has around 87,000 clones, 90% appearing once. V usage is TRBV11-2 and J usage is TRBJ1-1; 9 nucleotides agree with TRBD1. This receptor was obtained from a human donor with active COVID-19. The donor label of this sample is uncertain. The sequenced sample consisted of peripheral blood. The CDR3 DNA reads as TGTGCCAGCAGCCCGGGACAGGGTCGGACTGAAGCTTTCTTT. Residues: CASSPGQGRTEAFF.